Presented here are 21 T cell receptor beta chains from one specimen sequenced in a study of T cell repertoires in cytomegalovirus infection. TCRdb reprocessed the reads with MiXCR, giving one entry per CDR3 protein. The data hold approximately 990,000 distinct CDR3 sequences, with approximately 31% observed a single time. Which antigens these TCRs recognize remains unknown. The sample here was cultured CD8+ T cells from PBMCs, taken from culture after CMV antigen stimulation. Every receptor here comes from a human donor in good health (CMV status not recorded). Some clones in this sample may be carry-over from other donors' samples.

A few counts support this clonotype. V is TRBV7-2 and J is TRBJ2-3; D gene ambiguous. This CDR3 region has 14 residues. Trimming cost V 4 bases and J 0 bases, with 8 bases left between them. The germline gives CDR1 SGHTA, CDR2 FQGNSA. Written as DNA, the CDR3 is TGTGCCAGCAGCTGGTACACTAGCACAGATACGCAGTATTTT. Translating gives CASSWYTSTDTQYF. The variable domain in full, with the rest retrieved from reference TRBV7-2 and TRBJ2-3, is GAGVSQSPSNKVTEKGKDVELRCDPISGHTALYWYRQSLGQGLEFLIYFQGNSAPDKSGLPSDRFSAERTGGSVSTLTIQRTQQEDSAVYLCASSWYTSTDTQYFGPGTRLTVL.

A note on this clonotype: This sequence may be a read error, since a much larger clone differs from it by one base. The chain is built from TRBV6-1 and TRBJ2-1, with a tentative D call TRBD2 (5 bases). There are 14 residues in the CDR3. The germline gives CDR1 MNHNS, CDR2 SASEGT. Here the CDR3 DNA reads TGTGCCAGCAGTAACGGGGTTTCCTTCAATGAGCAGTTCTTC. Protein: CASSNGVSFNEQFF.

This sequence joins TRBV19 and TRBJ2-7, with TRBD1 identical over 8 bases. The CDR3 covers 14 residues. Germline trimming cut 3 bases from V and 4 bases from J; bases unmatched to any gene: 5. Looked up from germline, CDR1 is LNHDA and CDR2 is SQIVND (reference sequence). The CDR3, as DNA: TGTGCCAGTAGTATGGCAGGGGGCGGGTACGAGCAGTACTTC. It translates to CASSMAGGGYEQYF.

In DNA form, the CDR3 reads TGTGCCAGCAGCCCCTGGGGGGCTGGGGATGAGCAGTTCTTC. Protein product: CASSPWGAGDEQFF. V gene TRBV9 combines with J gene TRBJ2-1, with D tentatively TRBD1 or TRBD2 (6 bases each). CDR1 and CDR2 (germline): SGDLS, YYNGEE. Between the trimmed V and J ends, which lost 4 bases and 8 bases, there was a span of 16 bases. This CDR3 is built from 14 residues.

V gene TRBV7-3 combines with J gene TRBJ2-1, with unresolved D. V lost 5 bases and J 8 bases, leaving 16 bases between the germline ends. CDR3 length: 14 residues. Germline V gene data show CDR1 as SGHTA and CDR2 as FQGTGA. CDR3 coding DNA: TGTGCCAGCAGCCCTGACTCGGGCTGGGATGAGCAGTTCTTC. Protein product: CASSPDSGWDEQFF.

This clonotype was observed a handful of times. The chain carries TRBV12-3 or TRBV12-4 and TRBJ2-7; the D gene is possibly TRBD2 (7 bases). The CDR3 covers 16 residues. Trimming cost V 3 bases and J 3 bases, with 18 bases left between them. The CDR3 sequence is CASSFIGGQDFYEQYF. The CDR3 bases are TGTGCCAGCAGTTTCATCGGGGGGCAAGATTTCTACGAGCAGTACTTC.

The chain combines TRBV15 with TRBJ2-1; D is possibly TRBD1 or TRBD2 (5 bases each). CDR3 length: 15 amino acids. Trimming shortened V by 1 base and J by 0 bases, and 7 bases separated the two germline ends. Germline V gene lookup returns CDR1 LNHNV and CDR2 YYDKDF (reference sequence). The CDR3 region is CATSRGGSSYNEQFF. Here the CDR3 DNA reads TGTGCCACCAGCAGAGGGGGGAGCTCCTACAATGAGCAGTTCTTC.

The CDR3: CASSVSGTGGNTEAFF. Here the CDR3 DNA reads TGTGCCAGCAGTGTTTCCGGGACAGGGGGAAACACTGAAGCTTTCTTT. The gene calls are TRBV6-5 and TRBJ1-1, with 11 bases lining up with TRBD1. Unmatched junction bases numbered 7, after V lost 5 bases and J lost 2 bases. This CDR3 has 16 amino acids. Germline CDR1 MNHEY, CDR2 SVGAGI.

V usage is TRBV15 and J usage is TRBJ2-1; possible D gene TRBD1, 5 bases. Deletions cut 0 bases from V and 6 bases from J, with 6 bases between. The length of the CDR3 is 13 residues. Germline CDR1 LNHNV, CDR2 YYDKDF (reference sequence). CDR3 in DNA: TGTGCCACCAGCAGAGACAGGGCCAATGAGCAGTTCTTC. Its translation: CATSRDRANEQFF.

In this sample, this clonotype turned up a few times. The chain uses TRBV12-3 or TRBV12-4 and TRBJ2-1; 12 positions match TRBD2. This CDR3 spans 15 amino acids. The J segment lost 6 bases and the V segment lost 3 bases, leaving 3 bases of the junction unmatched. As DNA, the CDR3 is TGTGCCAGCAGTTTCACTAGCGGGGGGCGCAATGAGCAGTTCTTC. Translating it yields CASSFTSGGRNEQFF.

The genes are TRBV19 and TRBJ2-3, with D possibly being TRBD1 or TRBD2 (5 bases each). The length of the CDR3 is 16 residues. Per germline, CDR1 LNHDA and CDR2 SQIVND (reference sequence). Trimming left V 6 bases short and J 2 bases short, with 18 bases between. In nucleotides, the CDR3 is TGTGCCAGTAGCTTCGGGGCCGAGGGTTTCACAGATACGCAGTATTTT. Translating gives CASSFGAEGFTDTQYF.

This clonotype appeared a single time. This chain joins TRBV6-1 and TRBJ1-1; 8 nucleotides line up with TRBD1. The CDR3 has 17 residues. J was trimmed by 4 bases and V by 2 bases; bases with no gene match: 12. Germline lookup yields CDR1 MNHNS and CDR2 SASEGT. The CDR3 DNA follows: TGTGCCAGCAGTGAAAGGACAGGGACGGGGAGAGGCACTGAAGCTTTCTTT. Its protein product is CASSERTGTGRGTEAFF.

The V call is TRBV6-1, the J call TRBJ2-3; the match to TRBD2 covers 8 bases. Trimming took 11 bases from V and 5 from J; bases not matched to a gene: 18. The CDR3 has 16 residues. CDR1 is MNHNS, CDR2 SASEGT, per germline. The CDR3 DNA reads TGTGCCGGACGACTTTATGCGGGGGGAACACAAGATACGCAGTATTTT. Translating gives CAGRLYAGGTQDTQYF.

J is TRBJ1-6 and V is TRBV2; D gene uncertain. Deletions cut 1 base from V and 4 bases from J, with 8 bases between. From germline, CDR1 is SNHLY and CDR2 FYNNEI. This CDR3 contains 15 residues. The CDR3: CASSEGLLYNSPLHF. The CDR3 region has the DNA TGTGCCAGCAGTGAAGGCCTTCTGTATAATTCACCCCTCCACTTT. Complete variable domain (other parts from reference TRBV2 and TRBJ1-6): EPEVTQTPSHQVTQMGQEVILRCVPISNHLYFYWYRQILGQKVEFLVSFYNNEISEKSEIFDDQFSVERPDGSNFTLKIRSTKLEDSAMYFCASSEGLLYNSPLHFGNGTRLTVT.

The J gene is TRBJ2-2, the V gene TRBV7-9; the match to TRBD2 covers 11 bases. The CDR3 spans 16 residues. The V segment lost 5 bases and the J segment 1 base; nucleotides outside the gene matches: 3. Per the germline V gene, CDR1 is SEHNR and CDR2 is FQNEAQ (reference sequence). This CDR3 is CASSTTSGENTGELFF. The CDR3 coding sequence is TGTGCCAGCAGCACGACTAGCGGGGAGAACACCGGGGAGCTGTTTTTT.

This clonotype occurred a few times. This chain joins TRBV6-8 and TRBJ2-2; the D gene is possibly TRBD2 (6 bases). This CDR3 spans 16 amino acids. Trimming cost V 4 bases and J 0 bases, with 12 bases left between them. Germline values: CDR1 MNHGY, CDR2 SAAAGT. The CDR3 bases are TGTGCCAGCAGTTTCAGCGGGCAGCCGAACACCGGGGAGCTGTTTTTT. Its protein product is CASSFSGQPNTGELFF.

This clonotype was recorded at least ten times. This rearrangement joins TRBV7-2 to TRBJ2-3, with D tentatively TRBD1 (6 bases). The CDR3 is made up of 14 amino acids. In germline, CDR1 is SGHTA, CDR2 FQGNSA. V gave up 5 bases and J gave up 2 bases, with 11 bases separating them. In DNA form, the CDR3 reads TGTGCCAGCAGCCCATGGACAGACACAGATACGCAGTATTTT. Residues: CASSPWTDTDTQYF.

V is TRBV7-9 and J is TRBJ1-1; TRBD1 might be the D (6 bases). The length of the CDR3 is 15 residues. Germline loops: CDR1 SEHNR, CDR2 FQNEAQ (reference sequence). The V end was cut by 4 bases, the J end by 9 bases, with 21 bases between. CDR3 loop: CASSSEDSGRPKAFF. In DNA, the CDR3 is TGTGCCAGCAGCTCTGAGGACAGTGGGCGTCCCAAAGCTTTCTTT.

V gene TRBV29-1 combines with J gene TRBJ1-3; D uncertain. The V end lost 0 bases, the J end lost 0 bases, and 9 bases lay between the germline ends. Germline values: CDR1 SQVTM, CDR2 ANQGSEA. The CDR3 covers 15 residues. CDR3 bases: TGCAGCGTTGAAGATCCCGATAGCTCTGGAAACACCATATATTTT. Translating it yields CSVEDPDSSGNTIYF. Based on the CDR3 plus reference TRBV29-1 and TRBJ1-3, the full variable domain is SAVISQKPSRDICQRGTSLTIQCQVDSQVTMMFWYRQQPGQSLTLIATANQGSEATYESGFVIDKFPISRPNLTFSTLTVSNMSPEDSSIYLCSVEDPDSSGNTIYFGEGSWLTVV.

This clonotype came up once. The chain couples TRBV27 to TRBJ1-2; D is possibly TRBD1 (5 bases). Germline V CDR1 and CDR2: MNHEY, SMNVEV (reference sequence). This CDR3 has 13 residues. Between the trimmed V and J ends, which lost 2 bases and 8 bases, there was a span of 12 bases. CDR3 protein: CASSLGGMRGYTF. The CDR3 DNA sequence: TGTGCCAGCAGTTTAGGGGGTATGAGGGGCTACACCTTC.

This chain uses TRBV20-1 with TRBJ1-6; no clear D gene. CDR1 and CDR2 (germline): DFQATT, SNEGSKA (reference sequence). The CDR3 covers 13 residues. Trimming took 8 bases from V and 7 from J, leaving 15 bases between them. The CDR3, as DNA: TGCAGTTCCGACCCACCGAGGAATTCACCCCTCCACTTT. Translation: CSSDPPRNSPLHF.